Below, 21 T cell receptor beta chains from the same sample are listed, as sequenced in a study of cytomegalovirus exposure and HLA in healthy donors. The PCR was carried out with 60 Vbeta primers and 13 Jbeta primers. Sequencing used immunoSEQ multiplex PCR; TCRdb keeps in-frame clones, though not all of them. The data contain more than 100,000 clones, approximately 85% of them singletons. Sequencing was performed on PBMCs. Source of these receptors: a woman between 50 and 59 years old in good health and CMV-seropositive.

In DNA form, the CDR3 reads TGTGCCAGCAGCTTTCGAGGATCTAGCACAGATACGCAGTATTTT. Translated: CASSFRGSSTDTQYF. The chain links TRBV7-2 to TRBJ2-3; D not certain. V lost 3 bases and J lost 0, with 10 bases in between. Germline CDR1 SGHTA, CDR2 FQGNSA. CDR3 length: 15 residues.

This clone has only one observation. J is TRBJ2-1 and V is TRBV4-1; TRBD2 aligns across 11 bases. This CDR3 is 16 amino acids long. The germline V gene encodes CDR1 MGHRA and CDR2 YSYEKL. V was pared by 3 bases and J by 7 bases, with 8 bases of the junction left unmatched. CDR3: CASSQGLADNRNEQFF. CDR3 sequence (DNA): TGCGCCAGCAGCCAGGGACTAGCGGATAACCGGAATGAGCAGTTCTTC.

This clone appeared a few times. The chain uses TRBV7-9 and TRBJ2-7, with D uncertain. There are 13 residues in the CDR3. In germline, CDR1 is SEHNR, CDR2 FQNEAQ (reference sequence). Trimming pared 5 bases from V and 6 bases from J, leaving 14 bases between. The CDR3 is CASSPAGFGEQYF. CDR3 bases: TGTGCCAGCAGCCCCGCCGGGTTTGGCGAGCAGTACTTC.

The chain recombines TRBV7-2 with TRBJ2-7; the match to TRBD2 covers 8 bases. The germline V gene encodes CDR1 SGHTA and CDR2 FQGNSA. V was pared by 0 bases and J by 5 bases, with 3 bases of the junction left unmatched. This CDR3 region has 14 residues. The CDR3 loop is CASSLAAGVNEQYF. The CDR3 DNA reads as TGTGCCAGCAGCTTAGCAGCGGGAGTTAACGAGCAGTACTTC.

This chain connects TRBV4-2 to TRBJ1-4; 7 bases fit TRBD1. The CDR3 totals 14 residues. Germline loops: CDR1 LGHNA, CDR2 YNFKEQ. Trimming cost V 4 bases and J 10 bases; bases outside gene matches: 9. The CDR3 protein is CASSPGQAVGKLFF. CDR3 bases: TGTGCCAGCAGCCCCGGACAGGCAGTGGGAAAACTGTTTTTT.

This sequence joins TRBV28 and TRBJ2-7, with TRBD2 identical over 9 bases. Losses at the gene ends were 3 bases for V and 5 bases for J; bases not matched to a gene: 8. Germline CDR1 is MDHEN and CDR2 is SYDVKM. CDR3 length: 15 amino acids. CDR3 protein: CASSFLSGRGDEQYF. In DNA form, the CDR3 reads TGTGCCAGCAGTTTTCTTAGCGGGAGAGGCGACGAGCAGTACTTC.

V is TRBV18 and J is TRBJ1-3; no clear D gene. The CDR3 contains 17 residues. V shed 2 bases and J shed 0 bases, with 14 bases lying between them. Per germline, CDR1 KGHSH and CDR2 LQKENI. CDR3 sequence: CASSPISETHSGNTIYF. DNA of the CDR3: TGTGCCAGCTCACCAATCTCCGAAACACACTCTGGAAACACCATATATTTT.

The rearrangement links TRBV9 to TRBJ2-3, with 8 bases fitting TRBD1. V trimming: 3 bases; J trimming: 4 bases; junction bases outside the gene matches: 4. Germline values: CDR1 SGDLS, CDR2 YYNGEE. CDR3 length: 14 amino acids. The DNA for the CDR3 is TGTGCCAGCAGCGCTGGACAGGGTTCAGATACGCAGTATTTT. It codes for CASSAGQGSDTQYF. Looking up the rest from reference TRBV9 and TRBJ2-3 gives the full variable domain: DSGVTQTPKHLITATGQRVTLRCSPRSGDLSVYWYQQSLDQGLQFLIQYYNGEERAKGNILERFSAQQFPDLHSELNLSSLELGDSALYFCASSAGQGSDTQYFGPGTRLTVL.

V usage is TRBV28 and J usage is TRBJ1-5; D is possibly TRBD1 (5 bases). The CDR3 contains 18 residues. Per the germline V gene, CDR1 is MDHEN and CDR2 is SYDVKM. Trimming shortened V by 5 bases and J by 1 base, and 21 bases separated the two germline ends. CDR3 nucleotide sequence: TGTGCCAGCAGTACTCCGGGGGAGGGTTTACTCAGCAATCAGCCCCAGCATTTT. Residues: CASSTPGEGLLSNQPQHF.

This chain connects TRBV11-3 to TRBJ2-1; 7 bases are a match to TRBD2. Germline CDR1 and CDR2: SGHNT and YENEEA. The CDR3 is made up of 15 amino acids. With V trimmed by 5 bases and J by 8 bases, 12 bases remained unmatched. CDR3 nucleotide sequence: TGTGCCAGCAGCCTTACTGGACTAGAACACCATGAGCAGTTCTTC. It specifies CASSLTGLEHHEQFF.

The rearrangement joins TRBV30 to TRBJ1-1, with a weak D call TRBD1 (5 bases). Germline V gives CDR1 GTSNPN, CDR2 SVGIG (reference sequence). The CDR3 runs 13 residues. Trimming left V 1 base short and J 6 bases short, with 12 bases between. This chain's CDR3 is CAWSEGIGAEAFF. The CDR3 nucleotides are TGTGCCTGGAGTGAGGGGATTGGGGCTGAAGCTTTCTTT.

The genes are TRBV12-5 and TRBJ2-1; 11 positions match TRBD2. The CDR3 has 15 amino acids. CDR1 and CDR2 (germline): LGHNT, FRNRAP. The ends lost 6 bases at V and 0 bases at J; junction bases unmatched: 1. The CDR3: CASGLAGGSYNEQFF. The CDR3 nucleotides are TGTGCTAGTGGCCTAGCGGGGGGCTCCTACAATGAGCAGTTCTTC.

The chain combines TRBV27 with TRBJ2-1; D possibly corresponds to TRBD2 (6 bases). V was pared by 2 bases and J by 3 bases, with 14 bases between. The CDR3 sequence is 16 residues long. CDR1 is MNHEY and CDR2 is SMNVEV in the germline V gene (reference sequence). CDR3 nucleotides: TGTGCCAGCAGTTTAAGCTCGGGGGATTTCTACAATGAGCAGTTCTTC. Translation: CASSLSSGDFYNEQFF.

In this sample, this clone is medium-sized. The chain uses TRBV6-5 and TRBJ2-1; 7 bases align to TRBD2. Per the germline V gene, CDR1 is MNHEY and CDR2 is SVGAGI. This CDR3 comprises 16 residues. Trimming at V came to 4 bases and at J to 8 bases, leaving 14 bases not matched to a gene. The chain's CDR3 is CASSWFRRGFVDEQFF. The CDR3 DNA is TGTGCCAGCAGTTGGTTTCGGCGGGGGTTTGTGGATGAGCAGTTCTTC.

The chain combines TRBV5-5 with TRBJ2-1, with TRBD1 identical over 10 bases. Germline CDR1 is SGHKS and CDR2 is YYEKEE (reference sequence). Germline trimming cut 0 bases from V and 4 bases from J; bases unmatched to any gene: 4. CDR3 length: 16 residues. The CDR3 coding sequence is TGTGCCAGCAGCTTGGGGACAGGGGGGAGGTACAATGAGCAGTTCTTC. Protein sequence: CASSLGTGGRYNEQFF.

V is TRBV7-8 and J is TRBJ1-1; 7 positions match TRBD1. The CDR3 covers 14 residues. Per germline, CDR1 SGHVS and CDR2 FQNEAQ. Trimming cost V 5 bases and J 1 base; bases outside gene matches: 4. CDR3 residues: CASSLGQANTEAFF. For the CDR3, the DNA is TGTGCCAGCAGCCTCGGACAGGCGAACACTGAAGCTTTCTTT.

This clone has just a few counts. The chain joins TRBV11-2 to TRBJ1-6; D unclear. The CDR3 spans 15 residues. The germline V gene encodes CDR1 SGHAT and CDR2 FQNNGV. Trimming took off 1 base at V and 5 bases at J, with 9 bases between the two ends. The CDR3 nucleotides are TGTGCCAGCAGCTTAGGCCCACAGAATAATTCACCCCTCCACTTT. Encoded protein: CASSLGPQNNSPLHF.

The chain links TRBV29-1 to TRBJ2-2; tentative D call: TRBD1 (7 bases). Per the germline V gene, CDR1 is SQVTM and CDR2 is ANQGSEA. The CDR3 covers 14 residues. Trimming left V 7 bases short and J 1 base short, with 13 bases between. CDR3 amino acids: CSGRGALNTGELFF. The DNA for the CDR3 is TGCAGCGGCAGGGGGGCCCTGAACACCGGGGAGCTGTTTTTT.

The chain joins TRBV7-8 to TRBJ2-1; TRBD1 matches at 10 bases. The CDR3 covers 16 residues. Germline V CDR1 and CDR2: SGHVS, FQNEAQ. Trimming took 0 bases from V and 4 from J; bases not matched to a gene: 3. The CDR3 is CASSLAGTGDYNEQFF. DNA of the CDR3: TGTGCCAGCAGCTTAGCCGGGACAGGGGATTACAATGAGCAGTTCTTC.

The rearrangement links TRBV27 to TRBJ1-5, with a possible D match to TRBD1 (5 bases). The V end was cut by 3 bases, the J end by 2 bases, with 8 bases between. The CDR3 has 14 amino acids. Germline CDR1 MNHEY, CDR2 SMNVEV (reference sequence). The CDR3 DNA sequence: TGTGCCAGCAGTTTGGGACTCGGCAATCAGCCCCAGCATTTT. Translated, it gives CASSLGLGNQPQHF.

J is TRBJ1-2 and V is TRBV6-5, with TRBD1 matching 8 bases. CDR3 length equals 16 residues. With 0 bases clipped from V and 6 bases from J, the junction kept 9 bases outside the gene matches. Per the germline V gene, CDR1 is MNHEY and CDR2 is SVGAGI. The CDR3 region has the DNA TGTGCCAGCAGTTACTCCGGCCAGGGGGCGCGCAATGGCTACACCTTC. As protein: CASSYSGQGARNGYTF.